The 8 T cell receptor beta chains below were found in one sample sequenced in a study of shared T cell receptors in the human thymus. TCRdb keeps only in-frame clones here, not all; method: immunoSEQ multiplex PCR. The table records approximately 660,000 clones, approximately 90% of them present only once. The sample was also linked to a second study, of human thymus T cells.

The sample consisted of thymocytes. These receptor sequences come from a boy under two years old with a congenital heart defect.

The J gene is TRBJ2-5, the V gene TRBV29-1; 16 bases line up with TRBD2. Germline V CDR1 and CDR2: SQVTM, ANQGSEA. This CDR3 is 19 amino acids long. With V trimmed by 0 bases and J by 7 bases, 14 bases remained unmatched. This CDR3 is CSVEEGGAGLAGGPGTQYF. The CDR3 nucleotides read TGCAGCGTTGAAGAGGGGGGAGCGGGACTAGCGGGAGGGCCGGGGACCCAGTACTTC.

CDR3 in amino acids: CASSIGQGRYGYTF. The CDR3 DNA reads as TGTGCCAGCAGCATAGGACAGGGAAGGTATGGCTACACCTTC. The rearrangement uses TRBV6-5 and TRBJ1-2; TRBD1 agrees at 8 bases. Trimming cost V 6 bases and J 5 bases; bases outside gene matches: 8. The CDR3 sequence is 14 residues long. Germline lookup yields CDR1 MNHEY and CDR2 SVGAGI.

CDR3 residues: CASSLAPPGRRVRGYTF. For the CDR3, the DNA is TGCGCCAGCAGCTTGGCGCCACCCGGACGGCGGGTCAGGGGCTACACCTTC. V and J are TRBV5-1 and TRBJ1-2; no clear D gene. The V end was cut by 0 bases, the J end by 8 bases, with 23 bases between. This CDR3 region has 17 residues. Germline V CDR1 and CDR2: SGHRS, YFSETQ. The variable domain in full, completed from reference TRBV5-1 and TRBJ1-2, reads KAGVTQTPRYLIKTRGQQVTLSCSPISGHRSVSWYQQTPGQGLQFLFEYFSETQRNKGNFPGRFSGRQFSNSRSEMNVSTLELGDSALYLCASSLAPPGRRVRGYTFGSGTRLTVV.

The chain joins TRBV14 to TRBJ2-1, with TRBD2 identical over 9 bases. V lost 6 bases to trimming and J lost 4 bases; unmatched junction nucleotides: 7. Germline loops: CDR1 SGHDN, CDR2 FVKESK. CDR3 length equals 15 residues. Here the CDR3 reads CASRGLAGGYNEQFF. The CDR3 region has the DNA TGTGCCAGCAGGGGATTGGCGGGAGGGTACAATGAGCAGTTCTTC.

The rearrangement uses TRBV10-1 and TRBJ2-7; 7 positions match TRBD1. The CDR3 covers 18 residues. CDR1 and CDR2 (germline): WNHNN, SYGVQD (reference sequence). V trimming: 0 bases; J trimming: 1 base; junction bases outside the gene matches: 12. The DNA of the CDR3 is TGCGCCAGCAGTGAGTCGTCGCTGAACCAGGGGGTATCCTACGAGCAGTACTTC. This sequence encodes CASSESSLNQGVSYEQYF.

The chain carries TRBV18 and TRBJ1-2; 8 bases are a match to TRBD1. V dropped 3 bases and J dropped 4; count of bases not matched to a gene: 4. Germline CDR1 is KGHSH and CDR2 is LQKENI. The CDR3 covers 14 residues. DNA for the CDR3: TGTGCCAGCTCACCTCCTACAGGGGGCTATGGCTACACCTTC. Translated: CASSPPTGGYGYTF. Supplemented by reference TRBV18 and TRBJ1-2, the full variable domain reads NAGVMQNPRHLVRRRGQEARLRCSPMKGHSHVYWYRQLPEEGLKFMVYLQKENIIDESGMPKERFSAEFPKEGPSILRIQQVVRGDSAAYFCASSPPTGGYGYTFGSGTRLTVV.

This chain uses TRBV19 with TRBJ2-7, with TRBD2 as a possible D gene (5 bases). V was shortened by 1 base and J by 1 base, with 20 bases between the two germline ends. The V gene's germline CDR1 is LNHDA and CDR2 SQIVND (reference sequence). The CDR3 has 18 amino acids. Here the CDR3 reads CASSIGPRGGLDSYEQYF. The CDR3 bases are TGTGCCAGTAGTATAGGGCCCAGAGGCGGGTTAGATTCCTACGAGCAGTACTTC.

This clone was seen a single time. The chain links TRBV28 to TRBJ2-3; 8 nucleotides match TRBD2. CDR1 and CDR2 (germline): MDHEN, SYDVKM. This CDR3 spans 16 amino acids. After removal of 3 bases from V and 6 bases from J, the junction contained 11 bases not matched to a gene. CDR3 nucleotides: TGTGCCAGCAGTTTTCACCCTGCGGGAGGTGTGGATACGCAGTATTTT. This translates into CASSFHPAGGVDTQYF.